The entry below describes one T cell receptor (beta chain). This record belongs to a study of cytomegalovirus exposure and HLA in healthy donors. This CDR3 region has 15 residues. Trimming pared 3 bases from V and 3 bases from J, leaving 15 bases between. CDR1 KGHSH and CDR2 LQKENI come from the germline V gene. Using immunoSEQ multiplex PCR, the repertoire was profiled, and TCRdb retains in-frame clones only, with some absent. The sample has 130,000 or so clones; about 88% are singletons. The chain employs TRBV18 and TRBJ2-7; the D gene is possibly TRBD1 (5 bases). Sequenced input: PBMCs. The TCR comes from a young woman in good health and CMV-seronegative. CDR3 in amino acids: CASSPPTAIYYEQYF. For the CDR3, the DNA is TGTGCCAGCTCACCTCCGACAGCTATTTACTACGAGCAGTACTTC.